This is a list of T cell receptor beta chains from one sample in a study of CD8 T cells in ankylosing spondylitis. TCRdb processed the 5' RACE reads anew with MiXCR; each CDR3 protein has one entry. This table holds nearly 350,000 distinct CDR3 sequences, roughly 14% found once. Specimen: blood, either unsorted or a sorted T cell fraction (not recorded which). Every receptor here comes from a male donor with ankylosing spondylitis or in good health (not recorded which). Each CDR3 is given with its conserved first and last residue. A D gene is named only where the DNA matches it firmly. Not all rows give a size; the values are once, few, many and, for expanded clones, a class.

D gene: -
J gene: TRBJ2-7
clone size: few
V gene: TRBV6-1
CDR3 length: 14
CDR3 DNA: TGTGCCAGCAGTCTGACAGTCACTACCTACGAGCAGTACTTC
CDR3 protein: CASSLTVTTYEQYF

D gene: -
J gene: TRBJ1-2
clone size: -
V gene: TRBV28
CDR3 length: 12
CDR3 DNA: TGTGCCAGCCATAGAGGAGGGGATGGCTACACCTTC
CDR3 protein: CASHRGGDGYTF

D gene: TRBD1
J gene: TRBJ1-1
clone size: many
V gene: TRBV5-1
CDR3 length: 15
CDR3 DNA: TGCGCCAGCAGCTTTGGGACAGGGCCGAACACTGAAGCTTTCTTT
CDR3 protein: CASSFGTGPNTEAFF

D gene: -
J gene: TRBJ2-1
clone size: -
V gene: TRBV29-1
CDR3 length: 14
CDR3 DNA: TGCAGCGTTGTCAGTAGAGGGCGGGTCAATGAGCAGTTCTTC
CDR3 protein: CSVVSRGRVNEQFF

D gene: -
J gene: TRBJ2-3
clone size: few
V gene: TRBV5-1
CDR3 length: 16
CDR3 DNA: TGCGCCAGCAAGCGACTGATTAGCGGTAGCACAGATACGCAGTATTTT
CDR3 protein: CASKRLISGSTDTQYF

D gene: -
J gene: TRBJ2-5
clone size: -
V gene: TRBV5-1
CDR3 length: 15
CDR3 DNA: TGCGCCAGCAGCTTGGATCCAAGCCTCCAAGAGACCCAGTACTTC
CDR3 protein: CASSLDPSLQETQYF

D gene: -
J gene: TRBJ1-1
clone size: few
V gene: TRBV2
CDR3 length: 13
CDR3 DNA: TGTGCCACCCACGGACAGCCGAACACTGAAGCTTTCTTT
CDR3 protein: CATHGQPNTEAFF

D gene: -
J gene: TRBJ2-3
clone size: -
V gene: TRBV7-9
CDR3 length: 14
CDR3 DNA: TGTGCCAGCAGCTTAGGGCTGTTAAGGAATACGCAGTATTTT
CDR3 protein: CASSLGLLRNTQYF

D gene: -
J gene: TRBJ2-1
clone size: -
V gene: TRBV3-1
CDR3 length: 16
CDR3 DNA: TGTGCCAGCAGCCACTGGGGGGCCAACTACAAGAATGAGCAGTTCTTC
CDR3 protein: CASSHWGANYKNEQFF

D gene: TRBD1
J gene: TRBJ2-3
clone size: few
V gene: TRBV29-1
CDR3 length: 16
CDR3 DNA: TGCAGCGTTGAAGATCCGACCAGGGGGCGGGTGGTTGTGCAGTATTTT
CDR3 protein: CSVEDPTRGRVVVQYF